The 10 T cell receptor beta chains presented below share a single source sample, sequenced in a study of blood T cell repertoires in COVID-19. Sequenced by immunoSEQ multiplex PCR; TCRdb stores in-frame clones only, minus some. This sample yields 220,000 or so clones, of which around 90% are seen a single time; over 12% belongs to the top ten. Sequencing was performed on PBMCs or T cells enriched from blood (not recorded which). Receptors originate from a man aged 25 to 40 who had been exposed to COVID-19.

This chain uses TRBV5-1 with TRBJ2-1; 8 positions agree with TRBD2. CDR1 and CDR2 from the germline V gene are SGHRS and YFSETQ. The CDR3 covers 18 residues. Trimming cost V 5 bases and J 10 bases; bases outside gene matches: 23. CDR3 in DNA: TGCGCCAGCAGACCCATCGGCGGGGGGCTTACCAATTCGTTCGAGCAGTTCTTC. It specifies CASRPIGGGLTNSFEQFF.

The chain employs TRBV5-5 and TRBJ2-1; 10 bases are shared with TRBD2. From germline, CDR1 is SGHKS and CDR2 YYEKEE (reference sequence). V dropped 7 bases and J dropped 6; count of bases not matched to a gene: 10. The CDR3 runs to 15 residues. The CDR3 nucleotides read TGTGCCAGCGATATGAGCGGGGGGGCCGCCAATGAGCAGTTCTTC. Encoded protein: CASDMSGGAANEQFF.

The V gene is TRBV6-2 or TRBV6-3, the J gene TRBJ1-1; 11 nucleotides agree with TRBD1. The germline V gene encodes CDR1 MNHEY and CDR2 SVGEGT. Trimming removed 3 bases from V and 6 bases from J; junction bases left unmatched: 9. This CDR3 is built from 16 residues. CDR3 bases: TGTGCCAGCAGTTATATTGAGGGACAGGGGGACCCTGAAGCTTTCTTT. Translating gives CASSYIEGQGDPEAFF.

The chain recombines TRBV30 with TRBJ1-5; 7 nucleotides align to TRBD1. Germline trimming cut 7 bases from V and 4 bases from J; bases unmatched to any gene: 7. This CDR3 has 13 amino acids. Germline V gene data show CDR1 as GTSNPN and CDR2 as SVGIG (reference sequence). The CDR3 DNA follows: TGTGCCTACGCGGGACAGCTTAATCAGCCCCAGCATTTT. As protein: CAYAGQLNQPQHF. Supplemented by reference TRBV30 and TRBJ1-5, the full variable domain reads SQTIHQWPATLVQPVGSPLSLECTVEGTSNPNLYWYRQAAGRGLQLLFYSVGIGQISSEVPQNLSASRPQDRQFILSSKKLLLSDSGFYLCAYAGQLNQPQHFGDGTRLSIL.

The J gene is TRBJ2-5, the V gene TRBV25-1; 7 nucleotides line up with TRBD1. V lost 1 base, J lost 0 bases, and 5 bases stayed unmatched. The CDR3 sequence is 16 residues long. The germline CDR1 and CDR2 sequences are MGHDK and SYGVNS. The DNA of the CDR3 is TGTGCCAGCAGTGAATCTACAGGGGAGTACCAAGAGACCCAGTACTTC. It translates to CASSESTGEYQETQYF.

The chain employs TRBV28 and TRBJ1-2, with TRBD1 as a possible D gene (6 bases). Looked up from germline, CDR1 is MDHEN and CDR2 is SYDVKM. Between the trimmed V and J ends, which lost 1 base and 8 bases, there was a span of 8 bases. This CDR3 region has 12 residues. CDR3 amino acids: CASSLSGVGYTF. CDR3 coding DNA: TGTGCCAGCAGTTTATCAGGGGTCGGCTACACCTTC.

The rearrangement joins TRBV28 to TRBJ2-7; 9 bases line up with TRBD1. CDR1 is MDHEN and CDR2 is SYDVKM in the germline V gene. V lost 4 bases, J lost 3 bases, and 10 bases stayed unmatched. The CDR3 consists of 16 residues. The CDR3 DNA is TGTGCCAGCAGTTCCCCGGACAGGGGTGTCAACTACGAGCAGTACTTC. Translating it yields CASSSPDRGVNYEQYF. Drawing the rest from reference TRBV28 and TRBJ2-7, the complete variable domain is DVKVTQSSRYLVKRTGEKVFLECVQDMDHENMFWYRQDPGLGLRLIYFSYDVKMKEKGDIPEGYSVSREKKERFSLILESASTNQTSMYLCASSSPDRGVNYEQYFGPGTRLTVT.

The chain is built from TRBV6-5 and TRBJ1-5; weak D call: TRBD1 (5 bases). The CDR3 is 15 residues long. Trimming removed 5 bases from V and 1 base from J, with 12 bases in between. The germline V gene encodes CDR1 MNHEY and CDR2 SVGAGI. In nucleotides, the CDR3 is TGTGCCAGCAGTCCGGGGGTTGAGAGCAATCAGCCCCAGCATTTT. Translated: CASSPGVESNQPQHF.

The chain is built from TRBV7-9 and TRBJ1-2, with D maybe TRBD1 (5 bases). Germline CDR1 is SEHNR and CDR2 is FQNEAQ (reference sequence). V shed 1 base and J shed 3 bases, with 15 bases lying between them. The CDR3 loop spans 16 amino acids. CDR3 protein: CASSLDFSGGDYGYTF. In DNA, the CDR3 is TGTGCCAGCAGCTTAGACTTCTCGGGGGGAGACTATGGCTACACCTTC.

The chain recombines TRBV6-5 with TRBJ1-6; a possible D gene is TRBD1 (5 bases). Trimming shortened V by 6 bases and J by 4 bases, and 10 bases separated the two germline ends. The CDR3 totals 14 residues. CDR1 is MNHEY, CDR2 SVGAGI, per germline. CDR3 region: CASRGLVYNSPLHF. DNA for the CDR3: TGTGCCAGCAGGGGGCTAGTGTATAATTCACCCCTCCACTTT.